This is a list of T cell receptor beta chains from one sample in a study of Ad26.COV2.S vaccination and SARS-CoV-2 variants. Clones were read by immunoSEQ multiplex PCR, and TCRdb kept only the in-frame ones, dropping some. Here the sample spans 150,000 to 200,000 clones, around nine tenths being singletons. The sample here was peripheral blood, taken after recovery from COVID-19. The receptors originated from a human donor who had recovered from COVID-19. CDR3s include the opening cysteine and the closing phenylalanine or tryptophan. Fields, in order: J gene, CDR3 length, clone size, V gene, D gene, CDR3 DNA, CDR3 protein. The D gene is left open where the match is weak. The size of a clone is reported for some rows only, either as once, few or many, or as a class for expanded clones.

>TRBJ2-7|12|.|TRBV13|.
TGTGCCAGCAGCTTGGGGAGGAACGAGCAGTACTTC
CASSLGRNEQYF
>TRBJ2-4|16|.|TRBV19|.
TGTGCCAGTAGTTACGGACAAAACCGAGCCAAAAACATTCAGTACTTC
CASSYGQNRAKNIQYF
>TRBJ1-6|15|.|TRBV10-3|.
TGTGCCATCAGCAGCACAGGGATAGGGAATTCACCCCTCCACTTT
CAISSTGIGNSPLHF
>TRBJ2-1|15|few|TRBV5-4|.
TGTGCCAGCAGCTCCAGGGAGAGCTCCTACAATGAGCAGTTCTTC
CASSSRESSYNEQFF
>TRBJ1-1|16|once|TRBV5-4|TRBD1
TGTGCCAGCAGCCCGGACAGGGCCCGGTTAAACACTGAAGCTTTCTTT
CASSPDRARLNTEAFF
>TRBJ2-5|15|.|TRBV7-9|.
TGTGCCAGCAGCTTAGTTTGGGCACAGATGGTGACCCAGTACTTC
CASSLVWAQMVTQYF
>TRBJ2-5|15|.|TRBV3-1/TRBV3-2|TRBD2
TGTGCCAGCAGCCAACAGCGGGAGACCCAAGAGACCCAGTACTTC
CASSQQRETQETQYF
>TRBJ1-1|13|.|TRBV10-3|.
TGTGCCATCAGTGACACCGTTGGGACTGAAGCTTTCTTT
CAISDTVGTEAFF
>TRBJ2-4|15|.|TRBV5-1|TRBD1
TGCGCCAGCAGCTTGAGGACAGGGGTAACCAACATTCAGTACTTC
CASSLRTGVTNIQYF
>TRBJ1-5|14|.|TRBV18|.
TGTGCCAGCTCACCAGGGTTAAATCCTCAGCCCCAGCATTTT
CASSPGLNPQPQHF
>TRBJ2-2|17|.|TRBV7-2|TRBD1
TGTGCCAGCAGCTCCCCTGGGGGACAGGCTAACACCGGGGAGCTGTTTTTT
CASSSPGGQANTGELFF
>TRBJ1-5|15|.|TRBV19|.
TGTGCCAGTAGCCCATCAATACAGGGTTATCAGCCCCAGCATTTT
CASSPSIQGYQPQHF
>TRBJ1-1|15|.|TRBV6-5|TRBD1
TGTGCCAGCAGTTACTCCGGACAGGACTACACTGAAGCTTTCTTT
CASSYSGQDYTEAFF
>TRBJ1-5|19|.|TRBV28|.
TGTGCCAGCAGTCCCTGGGAGGGTAGGGTATCGAAAGGCAATCAGCCCCAGCATTTT
CASSPWEGRVSKGNQPQHF
>TRBJ2-7|15|.|TRBV2|.
TGTGCCAGCAGTGAGGCCGGGACGACTTCCTACGAGCAGTACTTC
CASSEAGTTSYEQYF
>TRBJ1-2|13|.|TRBV5-8|.
TGTGCCAGCAGCTTGCCTGGGAACAATGGCTACACCTTC
CASSLPGNNGYTF
>TRBJ2-5|15|.|TRBV5-1|TRBD2
TGCGCCAGCAGGGGACTAGCGGCGTACCAAGAGACCCAGTACTTC
CASRGLAAYQETQYF
>TRBJ1-4|13|.|TRBV28|.
TGTGCCAGCAGTTTCGGGGTTAATGAAAAACTGTTTTTT
CASSFGVNEKLFF
>TRBJ2-1|15|.|TRBV7-2|TRBD2
TGTGCCAGCAGCCCCCGGACTAGCGCCTACAATGAGCAGTTCTTC
CASSPRTSAYNEQFF
>TRBJ2-2|16|.|TRBV18|TRBD1
TGTGCCAGCTCACCCGGGACAGGCAATGCGGGAGGGGAGCTGTTTTTT
CASSPGTGNAGGELFF
>TRBJ2-7|12|once|TRBV3-1/TRBV3-2|.
TGTGCCAGCAGCCCCCTGGGAGCTGAGCAGTACTTC
CASSPLGAEQYF
>TRBJ2-2|14|few|TRBV7-2|.
TGTGCCAGCAGCATAGTATTAAACACCGGGGAGCTGTTTTTT
CASSIVLNTGELFF
>TRBJ1-5|12|once|TRBV18|TRBD1
TGTGCCAGCCAGGGGGGAAATCAGCCCCAGCATTTT
CASQGGNQPQHF
>TRBJ1-1|13|once|TRBV19|.
TGTGCCAGTAGTACCAGGGAGAACACTGAAGCTTTCTTT
CASSTRENTEAFF
>TRBJ2-1|18|once|TRBV7-2|.
TGTGCCAGCAGCTTATCGTGGGGGGTAACCCTCTCCTACAATGAGCAGTTCTTC
CASSLSWGVTLSYNEQFF
>TRBJ2-1|14|once|TRBV6-5|.
TGTGCCAGCAGTTCCCTCGCTTCCCCCCAGGGGCAGTTCTTC
CASSSLASPQGQFF
>TRBJ2-7|14|.|TRBV6-5|.
TGTGCCAGCACCGGCCGGGACCACTCCTACGAGCAGTACTTC
CASTGRDHSYEQYF
>TRBJ2-3|13|.|TRBV7-3|TRBD2
TGTGCCAGCAGCCCTACGGGGGGGGATACGCAGTATTTT
CASSPTGGDTQYF
>TRBJ1-1|14|.|TRBV7-8|.
TGTGCCAGCAGCTTAGCGCAGGCGAACACTGAAGCTTTCTTT
CASSLAQANTEAFF
>TRBJ2-7|12|few|TRBV12-3/TRBV12-4|.
TGTGCCAGCAGTCTCGCAGGGGTCGAGCAGTACTTC
CASSLAGVEQYF
>TRBJ1-5|15|once|TRBV19|TRBD1
TGTGCCAGTAGTGCCCTGGGGACAGGGAGCCAGCCCCAGCATTTT
CASSALGTGSQPQHF
>TRBJ1-5|14|.|TRBV9|.
TGTGCCAGCAGCCTTGGGACGCGCAATCAGCCCCAGCATTTT
CASSLGTRNQPQHF
>TRBJ1-5|15|.|TRBV5-5|.
TGTGCCAGCAGCCTCAGCGGAGATAGCAATCAGCCCCAGCATTTT
CASSLSGDSNQPQHF
>TRBJ1-5|17|.|TRBV30|.
TGTGCCTGGAGTGTTGGGCTAAACTCGGATAGCAATCAGCCCCAGCATTTT
CAWSVGLNSDSNQPQHF